The sequence of this T cell receptor beta chain was determined in a study of OX40 agonist ivuxolimab in advanced cancers. In this sample, this clone turned up a few times. Its matching antigen is unknown. CDR1 is SGHNT, CDR2 YYREEE, per germline (reference sequence). Unmatched junction bases numbered 6, after V lost 0 bases and J lost 3 bases. The CDR3 spans 15 residues. Libraries were prepared by immunoSEQ multiplex PCR; TCRdb keeps only in-frame clonotypes and omits some of them. The sample includes about 50,000 clones, 80% of them seen just once. Regarding the study as a whole: Researchers did not determine the expanded peripheral T cells' antigen specificity. More expanded clones were seen, on average, in CD8+ T cells than in CD4+.

This material consisted of CD4+ or CD8+ T cells sorted from blood, taken in a trial of the OX40 agonist ivuxolimab. The J gene is TRBJ2-7, the V gene TRBV5-4; 7 nucleotides match TRBD1. This TCR was recovered from an adult with an advanced solid tumor such as melanoma, head and neck, liver or kidney cancer. DNA for the CDR3: TGTGCCAGCAGCTTGGGAGGGACAGATCTCTACGAGCAGTACTTC. Its protein is CASSLGGTDLYEQYF.